The T cell receptor beta chain described here comes from a study of cytomegalovirus exposure and HLA in healthy donors. 60 Vbeta and 13 Jbeta primers were used in PCR. Profiling relied on immunoSEQ multiplex PCR, and the TCRdb table lists in-frame clones only, not all of them. This table holds 150,000 to 200,000 clones. CDR3 length: 16 residues. V trimming: 3 bases; J trimming: 3 bases; junction bases outside the gene matches: 5. CDR1 and CDR2 from the germline V gene are SEHNR and FQNEAQ (reference sequence). The source material was PBMCs. The clonotype originates from an older woman in good health and CMV-seronegative. This sequence joins TRBV7-9 and TRBJ2-7; TRBD2 agrees at 13 bases. The CDR3 DNA reads as TGTGCCAGCAGCTTTGGACTAGCGGGAGCAAACTACGAGCAGTACTTC. Translated, it gives CASSFGLAGANYEQYF. The whole variable domain, filled in from reference TRBV7-9 and TRBJ2-7, reads DTGVSQNPRHKITKRGQNVTFRCDPISEHNRLYWYRQTLGQGPEFLTYFQNEAQLEKSRLLSDRFSAERPKGSFSTLEIQRTEQGDSAMYLCASSFGLAGANYEQYFGPGTRLTVT.